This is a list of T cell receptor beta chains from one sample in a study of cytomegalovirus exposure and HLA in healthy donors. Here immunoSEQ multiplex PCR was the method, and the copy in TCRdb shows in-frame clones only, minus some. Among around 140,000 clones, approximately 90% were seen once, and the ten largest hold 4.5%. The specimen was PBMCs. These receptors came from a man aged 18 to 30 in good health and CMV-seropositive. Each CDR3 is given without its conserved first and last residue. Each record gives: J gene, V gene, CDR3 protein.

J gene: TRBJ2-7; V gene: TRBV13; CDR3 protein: ASSLSSYEQY
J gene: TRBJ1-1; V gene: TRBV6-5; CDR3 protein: ASGRAVKNTEAF
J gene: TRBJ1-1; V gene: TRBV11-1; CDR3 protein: ASSRRGRNTEAF
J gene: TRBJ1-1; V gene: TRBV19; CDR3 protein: ASSISGQLNTEAF
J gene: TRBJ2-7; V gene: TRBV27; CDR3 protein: ASTQTGAFYEQY
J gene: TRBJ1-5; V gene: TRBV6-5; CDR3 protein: ATRTGANQPQH
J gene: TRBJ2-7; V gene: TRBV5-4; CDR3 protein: ASSLNRGYNEQY
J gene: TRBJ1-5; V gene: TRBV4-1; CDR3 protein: ASSRLRDQPQH
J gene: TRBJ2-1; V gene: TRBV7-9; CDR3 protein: ASTQGRPEQF
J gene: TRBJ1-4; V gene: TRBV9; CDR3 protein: ASSVGGLSNEKLF
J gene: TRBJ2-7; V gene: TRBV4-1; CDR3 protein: ASSYNTPGQQLSYEQY
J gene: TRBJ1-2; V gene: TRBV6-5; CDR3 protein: ASTLGGRYGYT
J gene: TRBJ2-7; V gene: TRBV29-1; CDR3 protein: SVRQGSYEQY